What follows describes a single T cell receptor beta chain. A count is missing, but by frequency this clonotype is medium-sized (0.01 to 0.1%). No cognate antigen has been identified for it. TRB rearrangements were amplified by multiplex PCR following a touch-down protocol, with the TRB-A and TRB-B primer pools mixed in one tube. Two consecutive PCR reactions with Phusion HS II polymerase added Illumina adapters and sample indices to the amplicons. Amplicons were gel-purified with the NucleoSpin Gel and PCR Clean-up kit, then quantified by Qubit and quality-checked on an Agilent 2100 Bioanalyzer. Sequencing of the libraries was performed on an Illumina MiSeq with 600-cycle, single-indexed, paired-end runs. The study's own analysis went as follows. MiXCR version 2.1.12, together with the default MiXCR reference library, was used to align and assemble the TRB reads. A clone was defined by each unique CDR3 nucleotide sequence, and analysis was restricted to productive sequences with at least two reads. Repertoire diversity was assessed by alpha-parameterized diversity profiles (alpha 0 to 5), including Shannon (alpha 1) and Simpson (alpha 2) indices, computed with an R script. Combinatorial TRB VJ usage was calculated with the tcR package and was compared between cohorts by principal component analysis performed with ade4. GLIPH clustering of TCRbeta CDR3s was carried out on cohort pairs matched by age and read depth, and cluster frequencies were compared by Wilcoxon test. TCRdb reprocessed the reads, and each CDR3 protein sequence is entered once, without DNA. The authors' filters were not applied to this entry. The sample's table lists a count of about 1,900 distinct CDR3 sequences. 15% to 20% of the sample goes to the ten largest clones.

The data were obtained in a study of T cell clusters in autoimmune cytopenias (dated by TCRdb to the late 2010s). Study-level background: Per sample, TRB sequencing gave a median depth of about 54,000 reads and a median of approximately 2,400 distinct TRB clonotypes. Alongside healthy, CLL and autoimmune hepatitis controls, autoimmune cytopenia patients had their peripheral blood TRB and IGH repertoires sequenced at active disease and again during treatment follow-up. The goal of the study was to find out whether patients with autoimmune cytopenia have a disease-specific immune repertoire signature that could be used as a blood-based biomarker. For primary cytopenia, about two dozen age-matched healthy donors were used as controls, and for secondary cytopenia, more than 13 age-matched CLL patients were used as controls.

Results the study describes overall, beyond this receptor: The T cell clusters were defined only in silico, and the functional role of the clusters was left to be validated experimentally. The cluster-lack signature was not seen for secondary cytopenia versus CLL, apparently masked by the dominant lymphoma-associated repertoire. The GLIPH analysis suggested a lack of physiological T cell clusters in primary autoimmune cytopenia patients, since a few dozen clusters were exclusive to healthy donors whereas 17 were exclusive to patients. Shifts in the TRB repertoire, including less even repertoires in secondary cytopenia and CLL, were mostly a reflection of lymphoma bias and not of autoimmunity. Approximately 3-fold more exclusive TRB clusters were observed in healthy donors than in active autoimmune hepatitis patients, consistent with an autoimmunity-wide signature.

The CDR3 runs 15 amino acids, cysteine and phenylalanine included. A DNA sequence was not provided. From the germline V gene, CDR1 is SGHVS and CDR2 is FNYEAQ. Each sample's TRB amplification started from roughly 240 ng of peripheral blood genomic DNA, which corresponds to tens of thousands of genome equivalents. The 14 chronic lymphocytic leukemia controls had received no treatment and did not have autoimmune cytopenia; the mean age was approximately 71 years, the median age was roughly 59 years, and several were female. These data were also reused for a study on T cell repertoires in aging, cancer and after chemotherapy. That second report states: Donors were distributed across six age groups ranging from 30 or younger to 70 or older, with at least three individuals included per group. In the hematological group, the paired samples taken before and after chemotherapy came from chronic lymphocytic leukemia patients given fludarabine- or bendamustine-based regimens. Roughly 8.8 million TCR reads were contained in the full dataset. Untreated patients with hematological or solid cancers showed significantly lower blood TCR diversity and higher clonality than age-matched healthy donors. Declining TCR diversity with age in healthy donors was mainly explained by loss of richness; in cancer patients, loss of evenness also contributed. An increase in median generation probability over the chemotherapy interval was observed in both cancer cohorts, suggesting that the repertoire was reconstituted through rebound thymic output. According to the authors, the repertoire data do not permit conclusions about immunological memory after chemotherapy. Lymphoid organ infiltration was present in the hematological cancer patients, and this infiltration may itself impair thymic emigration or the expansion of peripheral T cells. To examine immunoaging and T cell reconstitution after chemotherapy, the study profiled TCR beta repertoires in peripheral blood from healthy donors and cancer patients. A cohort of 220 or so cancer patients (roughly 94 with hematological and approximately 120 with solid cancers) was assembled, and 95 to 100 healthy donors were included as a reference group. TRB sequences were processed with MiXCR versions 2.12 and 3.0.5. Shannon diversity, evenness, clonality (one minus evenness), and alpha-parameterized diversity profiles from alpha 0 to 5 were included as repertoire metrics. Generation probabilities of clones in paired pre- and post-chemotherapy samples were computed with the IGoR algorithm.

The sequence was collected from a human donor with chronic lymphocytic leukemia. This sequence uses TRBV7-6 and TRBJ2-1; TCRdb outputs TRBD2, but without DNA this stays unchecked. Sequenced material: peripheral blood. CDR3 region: CASRSNSGGFYEQFF.